Listed below are T cell receptor beta chains from one sample, sequenced in a study of blood T cells in healthy people across ages. Each CDR3 protein gets one entry after TCRdb re-called the 5' RACE reads with MiXCR. The sample lists 1.5 million to 2 million distinct CDR3 sequences, roughly 27% occurring once. The sequenced sample consisted of blood. The origin of the receptors is a woman aged 25 to 45 in good health. The CDR3 runs from the conserved cysteine through the conserved F or W. The order of the fields is CDR3 DNA, CDR3 protein, CDR3 length, clone size, V gene, J gene, D gene. The D gene is left open where the match is weak. Expanded clones get a size class; other rows say once, few or many, or leave the size out.

CDR3nt: TGCGCCAGCAGCCACGGGACTAGCGGGAGTGGTGAGCAGTTCTTC
CDR3aa: CASSHGTSGSGEQFF
len: 15
abundance: .
v_gene: TRBV5-1
j_gene: TRBJ2-1
d_gene: TRBD2

CDR3nt: TGCGCCAGCGCGCTCCGGGACACCCTGACCGAAAGCTACACCTTC
CDR3aa: CASALRDTLTESYTF
len: 15
abundance: .
v_gene: TRBV5-1
j_gene: TRBJ1-2
d_gene: .

CDR3nt: TGTGCCATCAGTGACCGGCTGACAGGGCCCGGGTATGGCTACACCTTC
CDR3aa: CAISDRLTGPGYGYTF
len: 16
abundance: few
v_gene: TRBV10-3
j_gene: TRBJ1-2
d_gene: TRBD1

CDR3nt: TGTGCCAGCAGCCCCCGGGACAGGCCTAATGAAAAACTGTTTTTT
CDR3aa: CASSPRDRPNEKLFF
len: 15
abundance: few
v_gene: TRBV7-9
j_gene: TRBJ1-4
d_gene: TRBD1

CDR3nt: TGTGCCAGCAGTTACGACCGACAGGCTGGCAATGAGCAGTTCTTC
CDR3aa: CASSYDRQAGNEQFF
len: 15
abundance: once
v_gene: TRBV6-2/TRBV6-3
j_gene: TRBJ2-1
d_gene: .

CDR3nt: TGCGCCAGCAGCCAAGATCCACAGGGGGAGAACTATGGCTACACCTTC
CDR3aa: CASSQDPQGENYGYTF
len: 16
abundance: few
v_gene: TRBV4-1
j_gene: TRBJ1-2
d_gene: TRBD1

CDR3nt: TGCAGTGCCCCTCCTTCTGGGAGGGACGAGCAGTTCTTC
CDR3aa: CSAPPSGRDEQFF
len: 13
abundance: few
v_gene: TRBV20-1
j_gene: TRBJ2-1
d_gene: TRBD2

CDR3nt: TGCAGCGTAGCGGGGACCTACAATGAGCAGTTCTTC
CDR3aa: CSVAGTYNEQFF
len: 12
abundance: .
v_gene: TRBV29-1
j_gene: TRBJ2-1
d_gene: TRBD2

CDR3nt: TGTGCCAGCAGCCAAGGAGTGCTAGCCAAAAACATTCAGTACTTC
CDR3aa: CASSQGVLAKNIQYF
len: 15
abundance: .
v_gene: TRBV3-1
j_gene: TRBJ2-4
d_gene: .

CDR3nt: TGTGCCAGCAGCCGGTACAGCGGGAGGGCCGTAGATACGCAGTATTTT
CDR3aa: CASSRYSGRAVDTQYF
len: 16
abundance: .
v_gene: TRBV3-1
j_gene: TRBJ2-3
d_gene: TRBD2

CDR3nt: TGCGCCAGCAGCTTGGAACCGGGACTGCCGCAAGAGACCCAGTACTTC
CDR3aa: CASSLEPGLPQETQYF
len: 16
abundance: .
v_gene: TRBV5-1
j_gene: TRBJ2-5
d_gene: .

CDR3nt: TGTGCCAGCAGCTTAGCGCTGGCGCAGTCCTATGGCTACACCTTC
CDR3aa: CASSLALAQSYGYTF
len: 15
abundance: few
v_gene: TRBV7-9
j_gene: TRBJ1-2
d_gene: .

CDR3nt: TGTGCCAGCAGCCCACACAGGGATAGCTACGAGCAGTACTTC
CDR3aa: CASSPHRDSYEQYF
len: 14
abundance: few
v_gene: TRBV6-2/TRBV6-3
j_gene: TRBJ2-7
d_gene: .

CDR3nt: TGCAGCGTTGAAGATCGGACAGGGTCATACACCGGGGAGCTGTTTTTT
CDR3aa: CSVEDRTGSYTGELFF
len: 16
abundance: once
v_gene: TRBV29-1
j_gene: TRBJ2-2
d_gene: TRBD1

CDR3nt: TGCGCCAGCAGCAGCCCCGAGGGGGTCACGCAGTATTTT
CDR3aa: CASSSPEGVTQYF
len: 13
abundance: .
v_gene: TRBV5-1
j_gene: TRBJ2-3
d_gene: .

CDR3nt: TGTGTCAGCAGCCAAGTGGTAGCGGGAGCGTGGGAGACCCAGTACTTC
CDR3aa: CVSSQVVAGAWETQYF
len: 16
abundance: .
v_gene: TRBV3-1
j_gene: TRBJ2-5
d_gene: TRBD2

CDR3nt: TGTGCCAGCACTGAGAGAGGAACTACCGCCTACGAGCAGTACTTC
CDR3aa: CASTERGTTAYEQYF
len: 15
abundance: .
v_gene: TRBV28
j_gene: TRBJ2-7
d_gene: .

CDR3nt: TGCAGCGTTGCTGGCGGGAGGGTGGGCCAAGAGACCCAGTACTTC
CDR3aa: CSVAGGRVGQETQYF
len: 15
abundance: few
v_gene: TRBV29-1
j_gene: TRBJ2-5
d_gene: TRBD2

CDR3nt: TGTGCCAGCAGTGAACATCCAGGGGTGACCCAGTACTTC
CDR3aa: CASSEHPGVTQYF
len: 13
abundance: .
v_gene: TRBV2
j_gene: TRBJ2-5
d_gene: .

CDR3nt: TGCAGTGCTAGATCCCGGGGTGGGAGCTCCTACAATGAGCAGTTCTTC
CDR3aa: CSARSRGGSSYNEQFF
len: 16
abundance: once
v_gene: TRBV20-1
j_gene: TRBJ2-1
d_gene: .

CDR3nt: TGCGCCAGCAGCCAAGATCCCCTTACTACCTACGAGCAGTACTTC
CDR3aa: CASSQDPLTTYEQYF
len: 15
abundance: .
v_gene: TRBV4-3
j_gene: TRBJ2-7
d_gene: .

CDR3nt: TGCAGTGCTAGATATCGAGGCTCCTACGAGCAGTACTTC
CDR3aa: CSARYRGSYEQYF
len: 13
abundance: many
v_gene: TRBV20-1
j_gene: TRBJ2-7
d_gene: .

CDR3nt: TGTGCCAGCAGTTTTAAACGAGTGGCCAGCTCTGGAAACACCATATATTTT
CDR3aa: CASSFKRVASSGNTIYF
len: 17
abundance: once
v_gene: TRBV28
j_gene: TRBJ1-3
d_gene: .

CDR3nt: TGTGCCAGCAGCCAAGGCCGGTTGCCATACGAGCAGTACTTC
CDR3aa: CASSQGRLPYEQYF
len: 14
abundance: few
v_gene: TRBV3-1
j_gene: TRBJ2-7
d_gene: .

CDR3nt: TGTGCCAGCAACCCCTGGCAGGGGGCGCGAGAGACCCAGTACTTC
CDR3aa: CASNPWQGARETQYF
len: 15
abundance: .
v_gene: TRBV7-9
j_gene: TRBJ2-5
d_gene: TRBD1

CDR3nt: TGTGCCAGCAGCCCAGTCCCTAATGAAAAACTGTTTTTT
CDR3aa: CASSPVPNEKLFF
len: 13
abundance: .
v_gene: TRBV12-3/TRBV12-4
j_gene: TRBJ1-4
d_gene: .

CDR3nt: TGTGCCAGCACGGGGTTACGAGAGACCCAGTACTTC
CDR3aa: CASTGLRETQYF
len: 12
abundance: .
v_gene: TRBV2
j_gene: TRBJ2-5
d_gene: .

CDR3nt: TGCAGTGCTAGAGACGCCGGGGGGGCGGAGACCCAGTACTTC
CDR3aa: CSARDAGGAETQYF
len: 14
abundance: .
v_gene: TRBV20-1
j_gene: TRBJ2-5
d_gene: TRBD2

CDR3nt: TGTGCCACCAGCAGAGGGACAGGTGTGCTCTACGAGCAGTACTTC
CDR3aa: CATSRGTGVLYEQYF
len: 15
abundance: few
v_gene: TRBV15
j_gene: TRBJ2-7
d_gene: TRBD1

CDR3nt: TGTGCCAGCAGTTTATATTGGACAGGGGGCGAATCACCCCTCCACTTT
CDR3aa: CASSLYWTGGESPLHF
len: 16
abundance: few
v_gene: TRBV12-3/TRBV12-4
j_gene: TRBJ1-6
d_gene: TRBD1

CDR3nt: TGCAGTGCTAGGGGGAGCAGTCCAACTAATGAAAAACTGTTTTTT
CDR3aa: CSARGSSPTNEKLFF
len: 15
abundance: many
v_gene: TRBV20-1
j_gene: TRBJ1-4
d_gene: .

CDR3nt: TGCGCCAGCAGCTTGGAGGAAATACGATGGTACTTC
CDR3aa: CASSLEEIRWYF
len: 12
abundance: many
v_gene: TRBV5-1
j_gene: TRBJ2-4
d_gene: .

CDR3nt: TGCAGCGTTACTTCCGCCGACAGGGCAGATACGCAGTATTTT
CDR3aa: CSVTSADRADTQYF
len: 14
abundance: .
v_gene: TRBV29-1
j_gene: TRBJ2-3
d_gene: TRBD1

CDR3nt: TGTGCCAGCATTGTTGGACTAGCGGGGGGGTTGTTTTCCCATGAGCAGTACTTC
CDR3aa: CASIVGLAGGLFSHEQYF
len: 18
abundance: .
v_gene: TRBV2
j_gene: TRBJ2-5
d_gene: TRBD2

CDR3nt: TGTGCTAGCAGGGAATCAGGGGGCACAGATACGCAGTATTTT
CDR3aa: CASRESGGTDTQYF
len: 14
abundance: .
v_gene: TRBV2
j_gene: TRBJ2-3
d_gene: .

CDR3nt: TGCGCCAGCAGCGCAAGAGACGCAAATTCACCCCTCCACTTT
CDR3aa: CASSARDANSPLHF
len: 14
abundance: .
v_gene: TRBV4-3
j_gene: TRBJ1-6
d_gene: .

CDR3nt: TGTGCCAGCAGTCGCCCAAGGGAGACCCAGTACTTC
CDR3aa: CASSRPRETQYF
len: 12
abundance: many
v_gene: TRBV7-2
j_gene: TRBJ2-5
d_gene: .

CDR3nt: TGTGCCATCAGTGCCTCCGGTCCAGGGACAGATACGCAGTATTTT
CDR3aa: CAISASGPGTDTQYF
len: 15
abundance: .
v_gene: TRBV10-3
j_gene: TRBJ2-3
d_gene: .

CDR3nt: TGTGCCAGCAGGGCGGAGGGACAGGGGAGCGGAGATACGCAGTATTTT
CDR3aa: CASRAEGQGSGDTQYF
len: 16
abundance: few
v_gene: TRBV7-9
j_gene: TRBJ2-3
d_gene: TRBD1

CDR3nt: TGCGCCAGCAGCCAAGGAGAAAGACCTAACTATGGCTACACCTTC
CDR3aa: CASSQGERPNYGYTF
len: 15
abundance: many
v_gene: TRBV4-3
j_gene: TRBJ1-2
d_gene: .

CDR3nt: TGCAGTGCTATAGATCGGACAGGGGATGGCTACGAGCAGTACTTC
CDR3aa: CSAIDRTGDGYEQYF
len: 15
abundance: .
v_gene: TRBV20-1
j_gene: TRBJ2-7
d_gene: TRBD1

CDR3nt: TGTGCCAGCAGCGACCGACAGGGGGTTCTCTACGAGCAGTACTTC
CDR3aa: CASSDRQGVLYEQYF
len: 15
abundance: .
v_gene: TRBV7-6
j_gene: TRBJ2-7
d_gene: TRBD1

CDR3nt: TGCGCCAGCAGGGGAACAGGGGCGACGACCACAGATACGCAGTGTTTT
CDR3aa: CASRGTGATTTDTQCF
len: 16
abundance: .
v_gene: TRBV5-1
j_gene: TRBJ2-3
d_gene: TRBD1

CDR3nt: TGCAGTACCTACAAGCCCCTTGGGGCCAATGAGCAGTTCTTC
CDR3aa: CSTYKPLGANEQFF
len: 14
abundance: few
v_gene: TRBV20-1
j_gene: TRBJ2-1
d_gene: .

CDR3nt: TGTGCCAGCAGCGCAACGGGGGCTTATGAAGCTTTCTTT
CDR3aa: CASSATGAYEAFF
len: 13
abundance: .
v_gene: TRBV7-2
j_gene: TRBJ1-1
d_gene: .

CDR3nt: TGTGCCAGCAGTTTAAAGGGTGGCGCTGAAGCTTTCTTT
CDR3aa: CASSLKGGAEAFF
len: 13
abundance: .
v_gene: TRBV27
j_gene: TRBJ1-1
d_gene: .

CDR3nt: TGCGCCAGCAGCCAAAATCTCCGGAGTGAGACCCAGTACTTC
CDR3aa: CASSQNLRSETQYF
len: 14
abundance: .
v_gene: TRBV4-1
j_gene: TRBJ2-5
d_gene: .

CDR3nt: TGTGCCAGCAGCTACGACCCAGAGACCCAGTACTTC
CDR3aa: CASSYDPETQYF
len: 12
abundance: few
v_gene: TRBV7-2
j_gene: TRBJ2-5
d_gene: .

CDR3nt: TGTGCCAGCAGTTTCGGGGGAGGCGACACTGAAGCTTTCTTT
CDR3aa: CASSFGGGDTEAFF
len: 14
abundance: .
v_gene: TRBV12-3/TRBV12-4
j_gene: TRBJ1-1
d_gene: .

CDR3nt: TGTGCCAGCAGCCCGGATATCGCCCAAGAGACCCAGTACTTC
CDR3aa: CASSPDIAQETQYF
len: 14
abundance: few
v_gene: TRBV9
j_gene: TRBJ2-5
d_gene: .

CDR3nt: TGTGCCAGCTCACGCGTCACCGCAGATACGCAGTATTTT
CDR3aa: CASSRVTADTQYF
len: 13
abundance: .
v_gene: TRBV18
j_gene: TRBJ2-3
d_gene: .

CDR3nt: TGTGCCAGCTCACCAAATCGCTACGAGCAGTACTTC
CDR3aa: CASSPNRYEQYF
len: 12
abundance: few
v_gene: TRBV18
j_gene: TRBJ2-7
d_gene: .

CDR3nt: TGCGCCAGCAGCAATCACCAGGGAGTGGGTGAGCAGTACTTC
CDR3aa: CASSNHQGVGEQYF
len: 14
abundance: .
v_gene: TRBV5-1
j_gene: TRBJ2-7
d_gene: .

CDR3nt: TGCAGTGCTAGTGTCCCAGGGGGCATCTATGGCTACACCTTC
CDR3aa: CSASVPGGIYGYTF
len: 14
abundance: many
v_gene: TRBV20-1
j_gene: TRBJ1-2
d_gene: TRBD1